The rows below give T cell receptor beta chains drawn from one sample of a study of identical twins. TCRdb used MiXCR to reprocess the 5' RACE reads, holding one entry per CDR3 protein. The table lists 400,000 to 550,000 distinct CDR3 sequences, approximately 24% of them singletons. These same records also appear under a second study, on T cells expressing NK-cell markers.

The sample taken for sequencing was CD4+ T cells sorted from blood. The receptors here all came from a woman between 18 and 30 years old in good health. The CDR3 runs from the conserved cysteine through the conserved F or W. D genes are given only for firm matches. Clone size is shown for a subset of rows, as once, few, many or a class of expanded clone.

v_call	clone_size	d_call	j_call	cdr3_aa	cdr3_nt
TRBV5-6	-	-	TRBJ2-1	CASSWTRGTFSYNEQFF	TGTGCCAGCAGCTGGACTCGGGGGACGTTTTCCTACAATGAGCAGTTCTTC
TRBV7-2	-	-	TRBJ2-7	CASSPLSRPGAEQYF	TGTGCCAGCAGCCCGCTTTCCCGGCCAGGTGCTGAGCAGTACTTC
TRBV5-6	-	-	TRBJ2-7	CASSFGRVDYEQYF	TGTGCCAGCAGCTTCGGGCGGGTGGACTACGAGCAGTACTTC
TRBV29-1	few	TRBD1	TRBJ2-3	CSVDGTVVDTQYF	TGCAGCGTTGACGGGACAGTGGTGGATACGCAGTATTTT
TRBV2	-	TRBD2	TRBJ2-7	CASMGRVSYEQYF	TGTGCCAGCATGGGGAGGGTCTCCTACGAGCAGTACTTC
TRBV5-1	few	TRBD2	TRBJ2-3	CASSWGGSGSTSTDTQYF	TGCGCCAGCAGCTGGGGGGGTAGCGGTTCAACTAGCACAGATACGCAGTATTTT
TRBV3-1	-	-	TRBJ2-3	CASSQEKGKDTQYF	TGTGCCAGCAGCCAAGAGAAGGGGAAAGATACGCAGTATTTT
TRBV29-1	few	-	TRBJ2-1	CSVDRVSEQFF	TGCAGCGTTGACCGGGTTTCGGAGCAGTTCTTC
TRBV7-9	once	-	TRBJ2-2	CASGLGRAESWNGELFF	TGTGCCAGCGGCCTTGGGCGCGCCGAGTCCTGGAACGGGGAGCTGTTTTTT
TRBV20-1	-	TRBD1	TRBJ1-2	CSALGQVLNYGYTF	TGCAGTGCTCTCGGACAGGTCCTTAACTATGGCTACACCTTC
TRBV5-1	-	-	TRBJ1-2	CASSLEAGSNYGYTF	TGCGCCAGCAGCTTGGAGGCAGGGTCTAACTATGGCTACACCTTC
TRBV27	-	-	TRBJ1-1	CASRQGVYNEAFF	TGTGCCAGCAGGCAGGGTGTCTACAATGAAGCTTTCTTT
TRBV3-1	-	-	TRBJ1-2	CASTQRGGSYGYTF	TGTGCCAGCACACAACGGGGAGGGAGCTATGGCTACACCTTC
TRBV4-3	few	-	TRBJ2-3	CASSQAGAGADTQYF	TGCGCCAGCAGCCAAGCCGGGGCGGGGGCGGATACGCAGTATTTT
TRBV7-9	-	-	TRBJ1-2	CASSLKGMVGYTF	TGTGCCAGCAGCTTAAAAGGGATGGTTGGCTACACCTTC
TRBV7-9	few	-	TRBJ2-1	CASSLTGRRGNEQFF	TGTGCCAGCAGCCTAACCGGACGCAGGGGCAATGAGCAGTTCTTC
TRBV12-3/TRBV12-4	-	-	TRBJ2-7	CASSARRTTPSYEQYF	TGTGCCAGCAGTGCTCGCCGGACGACACCCTCCTACGAGCAGTACTTC
TRBV2	-	-	TRBJ1-5	CASTIGLRGNQPQHF	TGTGCCAGCACTATCGGACTTCGGGGCAATCAGCCCCAGCATTTT
TRBV20-1	few	TRBD2	TRBJ2-2	CSVVAGDTGELFF	TGCAGTGTGGTAGCGGGAGACACCGGGGAGCTGTTTTTT
TRBV6-1	-	TRBD2	TRBJ2-2	CATRPGTRNTGELFF	TGTGCCACCAGACCCGGGACTAGAAACACCGGGGAGCTGTTTTTT
TRBV12-3/TRBV12-4	-	TRBD2	TRBJ2-7	CASSPSGGMSTYEQYF	TGTGCCAGCAGTCCATCGGGGGGTATGAGCACCTACGAGCAGTACTTC
TRBV20-1	few	TRBD1	TRBJ1-1	CSAYRGTEAFF	TGCAGTGCCTACAGGGGGACTGAAGCTTTCTTT
TRBV7-2	few	TRBD2	TRBJ2-1	CASSTTGTKYNEQFF	TGTGCCAGCAGCACCACCGGGACTAAATACAATGAGCAGTTCTTC
TRBV7-2	few	TRBD1	TRBJ1-2	CAVTGGTYGYTF	TGTGCCGTTACAGGGGGCACCTATGGCTACACCTTC
TRBV10-3	few	TRBD2	TRBJ2-1	CAATGTSGFNEQFF	TGTGCCGCTACCGGGACTAGCGGTTTTAATGAGCAGTTCTTC
TRBV6-1	-	-	TRBJ1-5	CASRAGLSGQPQHF	TGTGCCAGCAGAGCCGGCCTCAGTGGGCAGCCCCAGCATTTT
TRBV18	-	-	TRBJ1-1	CASSPAGSNTEAFF	TGTGCCAGCTCACCTGCCGGATCCAACACTGAAGCTTTCTTT
TRBV24-1	-	TRBD2	TRBJ2-1	CATSMGRVNEQFF	TGTGCCACCAGTATGGGGAGGGTGAATGAGCAGTTCTTC
TRBV12-3/TRBV12-4	-	-	TRBJ2-1	CASSLRYEQFF	TGTGCCAGCAGTTTACGATATGAGCAGTTCTTC
TRBV9	few	-	TRBJ2-2	CASSVGLGATGELFF	TGTGCCAGCAGCGTAGGACTAGGAGCCACCGGGGAGCTGTTTTTT
TRBV24-1	few	-	TRBJ2-2	CATGDRFTGELFF	TGTGCCACCGGCGACAGGTTCACCGGGGAGCTGTTTTTT
TRBV27	few	TRBD2	TRBJ2-3	CASSLSGRVGFDTQYF	TGTGCCAGCAGTTTATCAGGGAGGGTCGGGTTCGATACGCAGTATTTT
TRBV7-2	few	-	TRBJ2-4	CASSLEGGRAKNIQYF	TGTGCCAGCAGCTTAGAGGGGGGGCGTGCCAAAAACATTCAGTACTTC
TRBV9	few	TRBD1	TRBJ2-1	CASSYQGDNEQFF	TGTGCCAGCAGCTATCAGGGGGACAATGAGCAGTTCTTC
TRBV20-1	few	-	TRBJ1-5	CSAIRGGNQPQHF	TGCAGTGCTATCCGCGGTGGGAATCAGCCCCAGCATTTT
TRBV11-3	few	-	TRBJ2-7	CASSLVLDEQYF	TGTGCCAGCAGCTTAGTACTAGACGAGCAGTACTTC
TRBV11-3	few	-	TRBJ2-7	CASSLGRRWMAGEQYF	TGTGCCAGCAGCCTAGGTAGGCGGTGGATGGCTGGAGAGCAGTACTTC
TRBV7-2	-	-	TRBJ2-1	CASSSIGTEVDEQFF	TGTGCCAGCAGCTCCATCGGGACGGAAGTAGATGAGCAGTTCTTC
TRBV11-2	-	TRBD2	TRBJ2-5	CASSRGLAQGDEETQYF	TGTGCCAGCAGCCGCGGACTAGCGCAGGGGGACGAAGAGACCCAGTACTTC
TRBV7-8	many	-	TRBJ2-2	CASSLTQARLGELFF	TGTGCCAGCAGCTTAACTCAAGCTCGGTTAGGGGAGCTGTTTTTT
TRBV20-1	-	-	TRBJ2-7	CSARGEAGEQYF	TGCAGTGCTAGGGGGGAAGCTGGGGAGCAGTACTTC
TRBV5-1	-	-	TRBJ2-2	CASSLETMATGELFF	TGCGCCAGCAGCTTGGAGACAATGGCCACCGGGGAGCTGTTTTTT
TRBV20-1	-	TRBD1	TRBJ1-5	CSAQTGTAYSNQPQHF	TGCAGTGCTCAGACCGGGACAGCTTATAGCAATCAGCCCCAGCATTTT
TRBV12-3/TRBV12-4	few	TRBD2	TRBJ2-2	CASTRLRGAAGELFF	TGTGCCAGCACTCGCTTGCGGGGGGCAGCCGGGGAGCTGTTTTTT
TRBV6-5	few	TRBD1	TRBJ2-5	CASSLTPGTGTVKTQYF	TGTGCCAGCAGTTTGACTCCCGGGACAGGGACCGTTAAGACCCAGTACTTC
TRBV6-5	-	TRBD2	TRBJ2-3	CASSYTFSGGGPITQYF	TGTGCCAGCAGTTACACCTTCTCGGGGGGGGGCCCCATTACGCAGTATTTT
TRBV6-5	-	-	TRBJ2-2	CASSYSVEGANTGELFF	TGTGCCAGCAGTTACTCAGTCGAGGGGGCGAACACCGGGGAGCTGTTTTTT
TRBV12-3/TRBV12-4	-	-	TRBJ2-2	CASSSQAAGELFF	TGTGCCAGCAGTTCGCAGGCTGCCGGGGAGCTGTTTTTT